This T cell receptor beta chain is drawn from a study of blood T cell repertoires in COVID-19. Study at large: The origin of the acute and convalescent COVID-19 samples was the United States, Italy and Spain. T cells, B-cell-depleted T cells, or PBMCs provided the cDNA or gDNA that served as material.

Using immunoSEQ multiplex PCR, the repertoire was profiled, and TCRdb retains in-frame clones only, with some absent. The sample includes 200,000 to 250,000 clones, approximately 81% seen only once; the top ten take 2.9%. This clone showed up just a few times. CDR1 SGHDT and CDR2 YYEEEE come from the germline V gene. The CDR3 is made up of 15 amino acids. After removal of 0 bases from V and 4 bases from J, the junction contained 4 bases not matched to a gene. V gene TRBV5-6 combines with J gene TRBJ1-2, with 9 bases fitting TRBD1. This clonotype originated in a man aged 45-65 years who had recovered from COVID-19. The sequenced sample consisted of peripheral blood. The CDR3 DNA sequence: TGTGCCAGCAGCTTGGGGTCGACAGGGGGCTATGGCTACACCTTC. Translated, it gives CASSLGSTGGYGYTF.